Given below is one TCR beta chain in context. Data came from immunoSEQ multiplex PCR; TCRdb stores just in-frame clones and leaves some out. The sample includes more than 130,000 clones, 88% of them seen just once. These data belong to a study of blood T cell repertoires in COVID-19. Looking at the study overall: Some COVID-19 samples were acute and others convalescent; all came from the United States, Italy and Spain. T cells, B-cell-depleted T cells, or PBMCs supplied cDNA or gDNA.

The CDR3 extends over 14 amino acids. Germline CDR1 is KGHSH and CDR2 is LQKENI. V was shortened by 5 bases and J by 1 base, with 9 bases between the two germline ends. The sequence was obtained from a man aged 50 to 60 with active or convalescent COVID-19. The chain employs TRBV18 and TRBJ2-1; D remains ambiguous. The material sequenced was peripheral blood. This CDR3 reads CASSSTVSYNEQFF. In DNA form, the CDR3 reads TGTGCCAGCTCATCTACTGTTTCCTACAATGAGCAGTTCTTC. The complete variable domain, with remaining parts taken from reference TRBV18 and TRBJ2-1, reads NAGVMQNPRHLVRRRGQEARLRCSPMKGHSHVYWYRQLPEEGLKFMVYLQKENIIDESGMPKERFSAEFPKEGPSILRIQQVVRGDSAAYFCASSSTVSYNEQFFGPGTRLTVL.